The entry below describes one T cell receptor (beta chain). Its specificity is unknown. The junction had 7 bases not matched to a gene; V was cut back by 5 bases and J by 2 bases. Per the germline V gene, CDR1 is SGHVS and CDR2 is FNYEAQ. CDR3 length: 15 amino acids. The assay was immunoSEQ multiplex PCR, and TCRdb's table has in-frame clones only and misses some. The data show roughly 15,000 clones, with 65% to 90% seen just once and roughly 3.1% held by the top ten. The sample is drawn from a study of immune evolution from preneoplasia to lung adenocarcinoma. Study-wide findings and caveats: From normal lung to invasive adenocarcinoma, top clone frequencies appeared to decrease.

Sequenced input: FFPE lung adenocarcinoma in situ tissue. This receptor was obtained from a donor at least 70 years old with lung adenocarcinoma. The rearrangement uses TRBV7-6 and TRBJ2-7; TRBD2 agrees at 9 bases. The chain's CDR3 is CASSPQAGGAYEQYF. DNA for the CDR3: TGTGCCAGCAGCCCCCAAGCGGGAGGAGCCTACGAGCAGTACTTC.